The sequence of this TCR beta chain was determined in a study of T cell clonotyping in hematopoietic cell transplantation. Study-level points and caveats: Graft donor and pretransplant recipient Inverse Simpson Index values predicted broader posttransplant TCR diversity. Few recipient clonotypes overlapped donors; over 95% were de novo at given depth. Pathologically expanded recipient clonotypes increased progressively from day 30 to day 180 as diversity fell.

Germline V gives CDR1 MDHEN, CDR2 SYDVKM. V lost 7 bases, J lost 1 base, and 11 bases lay in between. The CDR3 runs to 14 residues. With respect to this clone: Its target is unknown.

Sequenced by immunoSEQ multiplex PCR; TCRdb stores in-frame clones only, minus some. The sample has roughly 7,000 clones; 70% to 90% are singletons. The V and J genes are TRBV28 and TRBJ1-3; perhaps TRBD1 as D (6 bases). This sample comprised PBMCs, obtained 30 days after allogeneic stem cell transplant. The source of this sequence is a female patient aged 45-60 years who had an allogeneic stem cell transplant from an unrelated donor, so the T cells may come from the graft donor. Some clones in this sample may be carry-over from other donors' samples. This CDR3 is CASTLGGSGNTIYF. The CDR3 DNA is TGTGCCAGCACCCTAGGGGGGTCTGGAAACACCATATATTTT.